The clone carrying this TCR beta chain was detected many times. The data belong to a study of early T cells in non-severe SARS-CoV-2 infection. As for the study in general: Whole-blood bulk RNA, unsorted, was sequenced, and chains were unpaired.

The CDR3 loop spans 11 amino acids. CDR1 and CDR2 (germline): MNHEY, SVGEGT. The V end lost 6 bases, the J end lost 8 bases, and 10 bases lay between the germline ends. One entry per CDR3 protein results from TCRdb running MiXCR on the 5' RACE reads. Of 20,000 to 30,000 distinct CDR3 sequences in the sample, about 4.2% were seen once. The source is an adult who was a healthcare worker with PCR-confirmed SARS-CoV-2 infection or an uninfected control (not recorded which). The chain links TRBV6-2 or TRBV6-3 to TRBJ1-2; D is possibly TRBD1 (6 bases). The source material was whole blood. For the CDR3, the DNA is TGTGCCAGCAGGAAAGGACAGGGCTACACCTTC. The encoded protein is CASRKGQGYTF.